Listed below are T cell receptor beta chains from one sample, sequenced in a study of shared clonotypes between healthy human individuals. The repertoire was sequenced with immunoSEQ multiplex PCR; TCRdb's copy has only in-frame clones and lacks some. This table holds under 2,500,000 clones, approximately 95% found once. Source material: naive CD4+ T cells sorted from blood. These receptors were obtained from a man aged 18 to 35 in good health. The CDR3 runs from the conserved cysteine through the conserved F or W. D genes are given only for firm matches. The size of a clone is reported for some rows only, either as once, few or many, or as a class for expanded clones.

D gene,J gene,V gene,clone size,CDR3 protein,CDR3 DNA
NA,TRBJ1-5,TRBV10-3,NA,CAISAQGLGNQPQHF,TGTGCCATCAGTGCCCAGGGCCTGGGCAATCAGCCCCAGCATTTT
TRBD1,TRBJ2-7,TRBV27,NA,CASSDRDSSYEQYF,TGTGCCAGCAGTGACCGGGACAGCTCCTACGAGCAGTACTTC
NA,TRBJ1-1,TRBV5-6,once,CASRPRPDSNTEAFF,TGTGCCAGCCGCCCGAGGCCGGACAGTAACACTGAAGCTTTCTTT
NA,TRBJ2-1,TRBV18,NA,CASSLGLDNEQFF,TGTGCCAGCTCACTGGGACTCGACAATGAGCAGTTCTTC
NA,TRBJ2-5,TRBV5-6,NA,CASSLGRGETQYF,TGTGCCAGCAGCTTGGGGAGGGGCGAGACCCAGTACTTC
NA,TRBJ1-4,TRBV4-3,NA,CTSSQDTRAREKLFF,TGCACCAGCAGCCAAGATACACGAGCACGGGAAAAACTGTTTTTT
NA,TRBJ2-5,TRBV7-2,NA,CASSPPSIAETQYF,TGTGCCAGCAGCCCCCCCTCTATAGCGGAGACCCAGTACTTC
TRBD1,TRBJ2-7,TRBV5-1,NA,CASSLDGQGIDEQYF,TGCGCCAGCAGCTTGGACGGACAGGGAATCGACGAGCAGTACTTC
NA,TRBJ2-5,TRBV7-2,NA,CASSLWWETQYF,TGTGCCAGCAGCTTATGGTGGGAGACCCAGTACTTC
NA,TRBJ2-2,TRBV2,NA,CASSEDPTNTGELFF,TGTGCCAGCAGTGAAGACCCCACGAACACCGGGGAGCTGTTTTTT
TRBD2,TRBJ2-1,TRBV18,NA,CASSPRTSGIEQFF,TGTGCCAGCTCACCACGGACTAGCGGGATCGAACAGTTCTTC
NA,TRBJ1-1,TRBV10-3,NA,CAISDLSGNTEAFF,TGTGCCATCAGTGACCTTTCGGGGAACACTGAAGCTTTCTTT
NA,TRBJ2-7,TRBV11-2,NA,CASSFRGYEQYF,TGTGCCAGCAGTTTCAGGGGCTACGAGCAGTACTTC
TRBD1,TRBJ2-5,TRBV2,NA,CASSPDRASETQYF,TGTGCCAGCAGCCCCGACAGGGCGTCCGAGACCCAGTACTTC
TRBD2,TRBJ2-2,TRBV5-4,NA,CASSWGLNTGELFF,TGTGCCAGCAGCTGGGGACTAAACACCGGGGAGCTGTTTTTT
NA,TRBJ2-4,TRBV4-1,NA,CASSQFTDSYKNIQYF,TGCGCCAGCAGCCAGTTCACGGACAGCTACAAAAACATTCAGTACTTC
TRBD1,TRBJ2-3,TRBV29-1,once,CSVDRGFTDTQYF,TGCAGCGTTGACAGGGGGTTCACAGATACGCAGTATTTT
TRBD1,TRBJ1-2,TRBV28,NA,CASSLSFRGQGNYGYTF,TGTGCCAGCAGTTTATCGTTTAGGGGACAGGGAAACTATGGCTACACCTTC
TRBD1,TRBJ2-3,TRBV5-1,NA,CASSFRTGNTDTQYF,TGCGCCAGCAGCTTTCGGACAGGGAACACAGATACGCAGTATTTT
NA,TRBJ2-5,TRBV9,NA,CASSVSLSQETQYF,TGTGCCAGCAGCGTAAGCTTGAGTCAAGAGACCCAGTACTTC
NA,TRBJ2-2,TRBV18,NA,CASSPRGSGELFF,TGTGCCAGCTCACCCAGGGGATCCGGGGAGCTGTTTTTT
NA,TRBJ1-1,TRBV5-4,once,CASSLVLNTEAFF,TGTGCCAGCAGCTTGGTTCTGAACACTGAAGCTTTCTTT
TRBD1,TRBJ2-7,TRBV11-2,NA,CASSPTSGQVYEQYF,TGTGCCAGCAGCCCAACATCGGGACAGGTCTACGAGCAGTACTTC
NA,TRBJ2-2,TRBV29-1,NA,CSVEGGTTGELFF,TGCAGCGTTGAGGGCGGGACCACCGGGGAGCTGTTTTTT
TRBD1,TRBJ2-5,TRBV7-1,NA,CASSSKRPMPGTGGREVDQETQYF,TGTGCCAGCAGCTCCAAACGCCCAATGCCCGGGACAGGGGGCAGGGAGGTGGACCAAGAGACCCAGTACTTC
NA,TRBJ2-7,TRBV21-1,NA,CASSKVAGTYEQYF,TGTGCCAGCAGCAAAGTCGCAGGGACCTACGAGCAGTACTTC
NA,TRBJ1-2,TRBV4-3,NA,CASSQNLEVGYTF,TGCGCCAGCAGCCAAAACCTTGAAGTTGGCTACACCTTC
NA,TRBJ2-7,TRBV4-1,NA,CASSQDRGWGSYEQYF,TGCGCCAGCAGCCAAGATCGTGGGTGGGGGTCCTACGAGCAGTACTTC
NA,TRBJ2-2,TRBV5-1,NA,CASSLGTDPNTGELFF,TGCGCCAGCAGCTTGGGGACTGACCCGAACACCGGGGAGCTGTTTTTT
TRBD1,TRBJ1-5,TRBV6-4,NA,CASGQGGRSNQPQHF,TGTGCCAGCGGACAGGGGGGAAGGAGCAATCAGCCCCAGCATTTT
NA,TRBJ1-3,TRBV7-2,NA,CASSPPARVGGNTIYF,TGTGCCAGCAGCCCCCCCGCCAGGGTGGGCGGAAACACCATATATTTT
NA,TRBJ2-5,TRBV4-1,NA,CASSPFVAETQYF,TGCGCCAGCAGCCCCTTTGTGGCCGAGACCCAGTACTTC
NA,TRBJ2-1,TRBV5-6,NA,CASSWWGLSYNEQFF,TGTGCCAGCAGCTGGTGGGGTTTGTCCTACAATGAGCAGTTCTTC
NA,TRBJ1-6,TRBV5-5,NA,CASSPDSGSSYNSPLHF,TGTGCCAGCAGCCCCGATTCGGGGAGCTCCTATAATTCACCCCTCCACTTT
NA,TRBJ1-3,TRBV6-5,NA,CASSSPPPSGNTIYF,TGTGCCAGCAGTTCGCCCCCTCCCTCTGGAAACACCATATATTTT
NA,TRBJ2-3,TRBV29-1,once,CSVDPFSLNGDTQYF,TGCAGCGTTGACCCATTTTCACTAAACGGAGATACGCAGTATTTT
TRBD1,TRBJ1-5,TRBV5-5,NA,CASRSGTGDNQPQHF,TGTGCCAGCAGGTCCGGGACAGGGGATAATCAGCCCCAGCATTTT
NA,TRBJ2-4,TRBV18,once,CASSPRASKNIQYF,TGTGCCAGCTCACCCCGAGCCTCAAAAAACATTCAGTACTTC
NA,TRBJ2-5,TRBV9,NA,CASSVGPSDREEYQETQYF,TGTGCCAGCAGCGTAGGGCCTTCGGACAGAGAGGAGTACCAAGAGACCCAGTACTTC
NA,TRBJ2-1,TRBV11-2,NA,CASSLVVGAGLNEQFF,TGTGCCAGCAGCTTAGTGGTCGGGGCTGGACTGAATGAGCAGTTCTTC